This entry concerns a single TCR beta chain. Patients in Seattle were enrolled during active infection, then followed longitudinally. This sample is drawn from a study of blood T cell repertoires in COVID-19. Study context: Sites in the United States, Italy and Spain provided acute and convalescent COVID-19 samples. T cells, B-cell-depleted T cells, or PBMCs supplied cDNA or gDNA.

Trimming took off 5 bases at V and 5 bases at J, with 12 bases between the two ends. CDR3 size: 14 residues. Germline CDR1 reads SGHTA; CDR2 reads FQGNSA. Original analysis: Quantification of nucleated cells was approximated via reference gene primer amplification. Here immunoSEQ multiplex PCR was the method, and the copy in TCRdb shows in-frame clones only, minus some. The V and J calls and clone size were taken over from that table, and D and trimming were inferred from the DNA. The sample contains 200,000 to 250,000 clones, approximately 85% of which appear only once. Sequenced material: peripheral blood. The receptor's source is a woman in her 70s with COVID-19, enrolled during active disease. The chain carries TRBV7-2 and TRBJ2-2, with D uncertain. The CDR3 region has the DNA TGTGCCAGCAGCCCGCTAATGTGGACCGGGGAGCTGTTTTTT. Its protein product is CASSPLMWTGELFF.